The subject of this entry is one TCR beta chain. As yet, its antigen is unknown. The read comes to an end 3 residues before the CDR3 does, leaving the germline J gene to fill in the end. This CDR3 spans 14 amino acids. The germline V gene encodes CDR1 SEHNR and CDR2 FQNEAQ (reference sequence). The V end was cut by 5 bases, the J end by 1 base, with 11 bases between. The sample comes from a study of T cell clonality in common variable immunodeficiency. The assay was immunoSEQ multiplex PCR, and TCRdb's table has in-frame clones only and misses some. Recorded here are 15,000 to 25,000 clones, none singletons. Study results and caveats: Reportedly, TCR beta sequences from common variable immunodeficiency showed fewer deletions and N-nucleotide insertions. CVID subjects shared fewer TCRbeta clones than healthy controls did.

Sequencing was carried out using peripheral blood mononuclear cells. The chain couples TRBV7-9 to TRBJ1-2; D might be TRBD1 (5 bases). The sequence came from a human donor with common variable immunodeficiency. The part of the CDR3 DNA that was read is TGTGCCAGCAGCCGATTACAGGATAACTATGGC. Amino acids: CASSRLQDNYG. From start to end, the CDR3 is CASSRLQDNYGYTF.